This paragraph covers one T cell receptor beta chain sequence. Its antigen is as yet unknown. This sample was taken from a study of T cell responses to AZD1222 COVID-19 vaccine. Some clones are missing from TCRdb's copy, which holds only in-frame ones; the method was immunoSEQ multiplex PCR. This sample carries about 130,000 clones, more than 85% of them seen once, and the ten largest clones take about 3.7%. Whole-study results and caveats: Repertoire samples came only from after the peak T cell response. CD4 TCRs associated with vaccination spanned spike, dominating at 160-218 and 743-854. Elevations in Spike-specific TCR breadth and depth followed administration of two AZD1222 doses. Donors were largely white British and mainly female; clonal diversity was possibly underestimated.

The CDR3 is 13 amino acids. The ends were cut back, 1 base at V and 6 bases at J, with 6 bases in the middle. From germline, CDR1 is MGHRA and CDR2 YSYEKL. The sequence was collected from an adult in good health. The chain has TRBV4-1 and TRBJ2-2; no definite D call. This specimen consisted of peripheral blood, obtained on day 0 of AZD1222 vaccination. CDR3 bases: TGCGCCAGCAGCCAAGGTATGGCCGGGGAGCTGTTTTTT. Its translation is CASSQGMAGELFF.